This paragraph reports one T cell receptor (beta chain). Its matching antigen is unknown. The junction had 8 bases not matched to a gene; V was cut back by 6 bases and J by 3 bases. CDR1 is SQVTM, CDR2 ANQGSEA, per germline. This CDR3 region has 15 residues. This sample was included in a study of OX40 agonist ivuxolimab in advanced cancers. Across the study: Every patient in dose escalation had hepatocellular carcinoma, melanoma, renal cell or head and neck cancer. A mean age of approximately 64 years, range about 23 to 90, was recorded, and about 83% were male.

Assay: immunoSEQ multiplex PCR; the TCRdb copy retains only in-frame clones and omits some. The sample has approximately 26,000 clones, around 83% seen once. General observations from the study: In general, CD8+ T cells held more expanded clones than CD4+ did, on average. Low normalized T-cell clonal expansion also characterized some of the nonresponders.

The input for sequencing was CD4+ or CD8+ T cells sorted from blood, taken in a trial of the OX40 agonist ivuxolimab. The receptor comes from an adult with an advanced solid tumor such as melanoma, head and neck, liver or kidney cancer. This chain joins TRBV29-1 and TRBJ2-5; 12 bases are a match to TRBD2. The CDR3 protein is CSVRLAGDSKETQYF. CDR3 nucleotides: TGCAGCGTCCGACTAGCGGGAGACTCAAAAGAGACCCAGTACTTC. The whole variable domain, filled in from reference TRBV29-1 and TRBJ2-5, reads SAVISQKPSRDICQRGTSLTIQCQVDSQVTMMFWYRQQPGQSLTLIATANQGSEATYESGFVIDKFPISRPNLTFSTLTVSNMSPEDSSIYLCSVRLAGDSKETQYFGPGTRLLVL.